The 29 T cell receptor beta chains below come from one sample, sequenced in a study of T-cell reconstitution after alpha-beta-depleted transplantation in children. The authors prepared the TCRbeta library with unique molecular identifiers. TCRdb reanalysed the PCR reads using MiXCR and keeps one entry per CDR3 protein. Here the sample spans about 610,000 distinct CDR3 sequences, 25% to 30% being singletons. The sequencing here drew on PBMCs, taken before TCRalphabeta/CD19-depleted stem cell transplant. Every receptor here comes from a boy in the first two years of life with Wiskott-Aldrich syndrome, due to receive a stem cell transplant.

This chain uses TRBV15 with TRBJ2-1; D gene unclear. This CDR3 is built from 14 residues. Trimming pared 0 bases from V and 3 bases from J, leaving 6 bases between. In germline, CDR1 is LNHNV, CDR2 YYDKDF (reference sequence). The CDR3 bases are TGTGCCACCAGCAGAGAGGCACTCTACAATGAGCAGTTCTTC. Residues: CATSREALYNEQFF.

The chain couples TRBV20-1 to TRBJ2-6; no definite D call. Trimming pared 7 bases from V and 3 bases from J, leaving 7 bases between. Germline V gene lookup returns CDR1 DFQATT and CDR2 SNEGSKA (reference sequence). There are 12 residues in the CDR3. The CDR3, as DNA: TGCAGTGTCCTTCTTGGGGCCAACGTCCTGACTTTC. As protein: CSVLLGANVLTF.

This clonotype was detected a few times. The chain is built from TRBV7-9 and TRBJ2-1; D is tentatively TRBD1 or TRBD2 (5 bases each). V was pared by 4 bases and J by 8 bases, with 21 bases between. The germline CDR1 and CDR2 sequences are SEHNR and FQNEAQ (reference sequence). This CDR3 has 16 residues. CDR3: CASSSGSARVTDEQFF. The CDR3 nucleotides are TGTGCCAGCAGCTCGGGGTCGGCCAGGGTGACGGATGAGCAGTTCTTC. Variable domain in full (rest from reference TRBV7-9 and TRBJ2-1): DTGVSQNPRHKITKRGQNVTFRCDPISEHNRLYWYRQTLGQGPEFLTYFQNEAQLEKSRLLSDRFSAERPKGSFSTLEIQRTEQGDSAMYLCASSSGSARVTDEQFFGPGTRLTVL.

This clonotype has only a few counts. V and J are TRBV5-1 and TRBJ2-6, with TRBD1 matching 8 bases. In germline, CDR1 is SGHRS, CDR2 YFSETQ. The V and J ends lost 4 bases and 2 bases, in that order; junction bases with no gene match: 20. This CDR3 spans 21 amino acids. The CDR3 DNA sequence: TGCGCCAGCAGCGGAACGATTTTAAGACAGGGGACCATTACTGGGGCCAACGTCCTGACTTTC. It encodes CASSGTILRQGTITGANVLTF.

This clonotype appeared a few times. The chain carries TRBV5-1 and TRBJ1-1; D unclear. Per the germline V gene, CDR1 is SGHRS and CDR2 is YFSETQ. The length of the CDR3 is 15 residues. The ends were cut back, 0 bases at V and 3 bases at J, with 12 bases in the middle. CDR3 sequence: CASSLVGRKDTEAFF. DNA for the CDR3: TGCGCCAGCAGCTTGGTTGGCAGGAAGGACACTGAAGCTTTCTTT.

This clonotype came up a few times. The J gene is TRBJ2-1, the V gene TRBV14; TRBD1 might be the D (6 bases). The germline gives CDR1 SGHDN, CDR2 FVKESK. Trimming removed 5 bases from V and 0 bases from J, with 14 bases in between. CDR3 length equals 16 residues. CDR3 nucleotide sequence: TGTGCCAGCAGCGCTCTGGGGACACTCTCCTACAATGAGCAGTTCTTC. It translates to CASSALGTLSYNEQFF.

This clonotype occurred a few times. The chain couples TRBV12-3 or TRBV12-4 to TRBJ1-6, with 7 nucleotides matching TRBD1. CDR3 length: 17 amino acids. V was pared by 4 bases and J by 2 bases, with 8 bases of the junction left unmatched. CDR3 amino acids: CASSSQETGPYNSPLHF. CDR3 in DNA: TGTGCCAGCAGTTCCCAAGAGACAGGGCCCTATAATTCACCCCTCCACTTT.

CDR3 in amino acids: CASSLGFRVNTEAFF. CDR3 in DNA: TGCGCCAGCAGCTTGGGATTCCGGGTGAACACTGAAGCTTTCTTT. The rearrangement links TRBV5-1 to TRBJ1-1, with no clear D. Germline V gene data show CDR1 as SGHRS and CDR2 as YFSETQ. Trimming pared 0 bases from V and 0 bases from J, leaving 9 bases between. The CDR3 consists of 15 residues.

V usage is TRBV29-1 and J usage is TRBJ2-7; D is possibly TRBD1 (6 bases). This CDR3 contains 13 residues. Germline V gene data show CDR1 as SQVTM and CDR2 as ANQGSEA. V was pared by 7 bases and J by 4 bases, with 17 bases between. CDR3 nucleotides: TGCAGCGCAGGAGAAAAAAGGGGGTACGAGCAGTACTTC. This translates into CSAGEKRGYEQYF.

This chain links TRBV20-1 with TRBJ2-7; 7 positions match TRBD2. In germline, CDR1 is DFQATT, CDR2 SNEGSKA (reference sequence). The CDR3 covers 15 residues. Trimming removed 4 bases from V and 0 bases from J; junction bases left unmatched: 9. This chain's CDR3 is CSAKDPAGTSYEQYF. The CDR3 DNA is TGCAGTGCTAAGGACCCAGCGGGGACCTCCTACGAGCAGTACTTC.

V is TRBV20-1 and J is TRBJ1-1; 8 nucleotides match TRBD1. The length of the CDR3 is 16 residues. Germline values: CDR1 DFQATT, CDR2 SNEGSKA (reference sequence). J gave up 4 bases and V 8 bases, and 18 bases lay outside the gene matches. CDR3 sequence: CSSRGAQGALGTEAFF. In nucleotides, the CDR3 is TGCAGTTCCAGAGGGGCCCAGGGGGCCTTAGGCACTGAAGCTTTCTTT.

V usage is TRBV20-1 and J usage is TRBJ2-7, with D tentatively TRBD2 (5 bases). Between the trimmed V and J ends, which lost 3 bases and 2 bases, there was a span of 20 bases. Looked up from germline, CDR1 is DFQATT and CDR2 is SNEGSKA (reference sequence). This CDR3 comprises 16 residues. The CDR3 nucleotides read TGCAGTGCTAGTAGGAGGACCCAAAGGGAACCCTACGAGCAGTACTTC. Encoded protein: CSASRRTQREPYEQYF.

The chain has TRBV12-3 or TRBV12-4 and TRBJ1-5; the D is unclear. The CDR3 totals 15 residues. The ends were cut back, 7 bases at V and 0 bases at J, with 13 bases in the middle. In nucleotides, the CDR3 is TGTGCCAGCAATCCTGGTCCGGATAGCAATCAGCCCCAGCATTTT. This translates into CASNPGPDSNQPQHF.

V and J are TRBV20-1 and TRBJ1-2; 12 bases fit TRBD1. Germline trimming cut 5 bases from V and 7 bases from J; bases unmatched to any gene: 8. Germline values: CDR1 DFQATT, CDR2 SNEGSKA (reference sequence). This CDR3 comprises 14 residues. This CDR3 is CSAPSGTGGFGYTF. The CDR3 region has the DNA TGCAGTGCTCCTTCCGGGACAGGGGGCTTTGGCTACACCTTC.

This sequence joins TRBV28 and TRBJ2-7, with 8 bases that match TRBD1. Trimming took 6 bases from V and 3 from J; bases not matched to a gene: 10. The CDR3 loop spans 15 amino acids. Germline CDR1 MDHEN, CDR2 SYDVKM. The CDR3 nucleotides read TGTGCCAGCAGAGTCTTGGGGACAGGAAGCTACGAGCAGTACTTC. It specifies CASRVLGTGSYEQYF.

The CDR3 sequence is CSVERDNTGELFF. Written as DNA, the CDR3 is TGCAGCGTTGAAAGGGATAACACCGGGGAGCTGTTTTTT. The genes are TRBV29-1 and TRBJ2-2, with unresolved D. The V gene lost 2 bases and the J gene lost 2 bases, with 6 bases spanning the gap. The CDR3 has 13 residues. In germline, CDR1 is SQVTM, CDR2 ANQGSEA.

This clonotype was counted between two and nine times. The V call is TRBV6-1, the J call TRBJ1-6; D is unclear. Trimming pared 2 bases from V and 7 bases from J, leaving 12 bases between. CDR3 length: 15 amino acids. CDR1 and CDR2 from the germline V gene are MNHNS and SASEGT. The CDR3 reads CASSEKGLRNSPLHF. CDR3 bases: TGTGCCAGCAGTGAAAAAGGGCTACGGAATTCACCCCTCCACTTT.

This clonotype has more than one count but fewer than ten. This rearrangement joins TRBV29-1 to TRBJ2-5; 7 bases are a match to TRBD2. This CDR3 has 13 residues. J gave up 1 base and V 5 bases, and 4 bases lay outside the gene matches. CDR1 and CDR2 from the germline V gene are SQVTM and ANQGSEA. CDR3: CSVSRLAQETQYF. Written as DNA, the CDR3 is TGCAGCGTTTCTCGACTAGCCCAAGAGACCCAGTACTTC.

J is TRBJ1-1 and V is TRBV18; 8 nucleotides agree with TRBD1. Germline CDR1 KGHSH, CDR2 LQKENI. Unmatched junction bases numbered 6, after V lost 2 bases and J lost 4 bases. The CDR3 totals 15 residues. The CDR3 reads CASSPSRGLPTEAFF. The CDR3 DNA sequence: TGTGCCAGCTCACCATCCAGGGGGCTGCCCACTGAAGCTTTCTTT.

This clonotype was detected only a few times. V and J are TRBV7-3 and TRBJ1-1; 8 nucleotides align to TRBD1. CDR1 is SGHTA, CDR2 FQGTGA, per germline. V trimming: 5 bases; J trimming: 5 bases; junction bases outside the gene matches: 7. This CDR3 comprises 14 residues. Here the CDR3 reads CASSPQGGRTEAFF. CDR3 coding DNA: TGTGCCAGCAGCCCACAGGGGGGAAGGACTGAAGCTTTCTTT. Full variable domain (remainder filled in from reference TRBV7-3 and TRBJ1-1): GAGVSQTPSNKVTEKGKYVELRCDPISGHTALYWYRQSLGQGPEFLIYFQGTGAADDSGLPNDRFFAVRPEGSVSTLKIQRTERGDSAVYLCASSPQGGRTEAFFGQGTRLTVV.

In this sample, this clonotype turned up a few times. J is TRBJ1-1 and V is TRBV5-1; D gene unclear. Germline V gene sequence: CDR1 SGHRS, CDR2 YFSETQ. Deletions cut 4 bases from V and 4 bases from J, with 17 bases between. This CDR3 contains 15 residues. This CDR3 reads CASSPGGWLGTEAFF. CDR3 sequence (DNA): TGCGCCAGCAGCCCTGGTGGGTGGTTGGGCACTGAAGCTTTCTTT.

This clonotype has a handful of counts. V is TRBV12-3 or TRBV12-4 and J is TRBJ1-6, with a weak D call TRBD1 (6 bases). V was shortened by 6 bases and J by 5 bases, with 14 bases between the two germline ends. The CDR3 is made up of 15 amino acids. CDR3 bases: TGTGCCAGCAGCATAACAGGGCCTAATAATTCACCCCTCCACTTT. Its protein product is CASSITGPNNSPLHF.

This clonotype was seen more than once but under ten times. This chain links TRBV5-1 with TRBJ2-3, with D perhaps TRBD2 (6 bases). The V gene's germline CDR1 is SGHRS and CDR2 YFSETQ. This CDR3 region has 14 residues. V gave up 4 bases and J gave up 6 bases, with 15 bases separating them. CDR3 residues: CASSPTTGGDTQYF. As DNA, the CDR3 is TGCGCCAGCAGCCCCACTACTGGGGGGGATACGCAGTATTTT.

The rearrangement links TRBV27 to TRBJ2-2; TRBD2 agrees at 15 bases. Germline CDR1 reads MNHEY; CDR2 reads SMNVEV (reference sequence). V gave up 6 bases and J gave up 5 bases; unmatched junction bases: 13. The CDR3 consists of 19 residues. This CDR3 is CASSRPGLAGGGVTGELFF. The CDR3 DNA reads as TGTGCCAGCAGCCGACCGGGACTAGCGGGAGGAGGGGTTACCGGGGAGCTGTTTTTT.

This clonotype has more than one count but fewer than ten. V usage is TRBV7-9 and J usage is TRBJ2-6, with D perhaps matching TRBD1 (5 bases). Between the trimmed V and J ends, which lost 1 base and 0 bases, there was a span of 10 bases. Germline V gene sequence: CDR1 SEHNR, CDR2 FQNEAQ (reference sequence). The CDR3 consists of 17 residues. The chain's CDR3 is CASSLVDSLSGANVLTF. The CDR3 nucleotides read TGTGCCAGCAGCTTAGTTGACAGCCTCTCTGGGGCCAACGTCCTGACTTTC.

This clonotype was picked up a small number of times. V and J are TRBV9 and TRBJ1-4; a weak D match, TRBD1 (5 bases). V was shortened by 1 base and J by 7 bases, with 5 bases between the two germline ends. This CDR3 is 12 amino acids long. Germline-derived CDR1 and CDR2 are SGDLS and YYNGEE. This CDR3 is CASSVQGEKLFF. For the CDR3, the DNA is TGTGCCAGCAGCGTACAGGGTGAAAAACTGTTTTTT.

The chain employs TRBV20-1 and TRBJ2-3, with 7 bases fitting TRBD2. Germline V gene sequence: CDR1 DFQATT, CDR2 SNEGSKA (reference sequence). The CDR3 sequence is 18 residues long. V dropped 1 base and J dropped 6; count of bases not matched to a gene: 19. DNA of the CDR3: TGCAGTGCTAGAGCAACTCTCGGGACTAAGCATGGGACGGATACGCAGTATTTT. Translated, it gives CSARATLGTKHGTDTQYF.

The rearrangement links TRBV12-3 or TRBV12-4 to TRBJ2-3, with D perhaps matching TRBD2 (6 bases). V lost 6 bases and J lost 2, with 9 bases in between. This CDR3 comprises 13 residues. The DNA for the CDR3 is TGTGCCAGCAGGGCTAGCGACACAGATACGCAGTATTTT. It yields the protein CASRASDTDTQYF.

This clonotype was detected only a few times. This chain uses TRBV5-1 with TRBJ2-1; 9 bases line up with TRBD2. Trimming at V came to 3 bases and at J to 2 bases, leaving 9 bases not matched to a gene. This CDR3 is 17 amino acids long. Looked up from germline, CDR1 is SGHRS and CDR2 is YFSETQ. DNA for the CDR3: TGCGCCAGCAGCTGGGGACTAGCAGATAAGGCCTACAATGAGCAGTTCTTC. Its protein is CASSWGLADKAYNEQFF.